Following are 2 T cell receptor beta chains from one sample sequenced in a study of Graves' ophthalmopathy and Graves' hyperthyroidism. Using RNA transcripts, the TCR beta CDR3 regions were amplified. Second-round multiplex PCR came after first-round RT-PCR with HTBI primers. TCRdb reprocessed the multiplex PCR reads with MiXCR, giving one entry per CDR3 protein. The sample records approximately 700,000 distinct CDR3 sequences, 35% to 45% being singletons. The sample consisted of peripheral blood. The receptors were sampled from an adult man with Graves' ophthalmopathy.

This chain links TRBV2 with TRBJ1-1; 7 nucleotides match TRBD1. V was pared by 6 bases and J by 5 bases, with 9 bases of the junction left unmatched. The CDR3 sequence is 14 residues long. Germline assignment: CDR1 SNHLY and CDR2 FYNNEI. CDR3 sequence: CASSLDRRATEAFF. CDR3 sequence (DNA): TGTGCCAGCAGCCTGGACAGGAGGGCAACTGAAGCTTTCTTT. The full variable domain, its missing parts supplied by reference TRBV2 and TRBJ1-1, is EPEVTQTPSHQVTQMGQEVILRCVPISNHLYFYWYRQILGQKVEFLVSFYNNEISEKSEIFDDQFSVERPDGSNFTLKIRSTKLEDSAMYFCASSLDRRATEAFFGQGTRLTVV.

As concerns this clonotype: One end of the junction fails to match germline, which may point to a read error. The chain is built from TRBV6-2 or TRBV6-3 and TRBJ1-4, with D unclear. CDR3 length equals 14 residues. Germline V gene lookup returns CDR1 MNHEY and CDR2 SVGEGT. CDR3 amino acids: CASSYPSREERLFF. The CDR3 nucleotides read TGTGCCAGCAGTTACCCCTCCCGGGAAGAAAGACTGTTTTTT.